This TCR beta chain originates from a study of blood T cell repertoires in COVID-19. V lost 3 bases to trimming and J lost 0 bases, with 10 bases between them. CDR1 and CDR2 from the germline V gene are SGDLS and YYNGEE. The CDR3 loop spans 14 amino acids. Produced via immunoSEQ multiplex PCR; TCRdb's table is partial and in-frame only. There are around 310,000 clones in the sample; almost 90% occur only once, and around 0.96% lies in the top ten. The source is a woman aged 40 to 55 with COVID-19, enrolled during active disease. The source material was peripheral blood. The rearrangement joins TRBV9 to TRBJ2-7, with D perhaps matching TRBD1 (6 bases). This CDR3 is CASSGGTISYEQYF. The CDR3 nucleotides are TGTGCCAGCAGCGGGGGGACAATCTCCTACGAGCAGTACTTC.